The source of this T cell receptor (beta chain) is a study of cytomegalovirus exposure and HLA in healthy donors. V gave up 4 bases and J gave up 9 bases; unmatched junction bases: 11. This CDR3 has 15 residues. Germline V gene lookup returns CDR1 SQVTM and CDR2 ANQGSEA. Here immunoSEQ multiplex PCR was the method, and the copy in TCRdb shows in-frame clones only, minus some. The sample yields a few hundred thousand clones, roughly 84% seen once. Sequencing was performed on PBMCs. The chain is built from TRBV29-1 and TRBJ2-1, with TRBD2 identical over 11 bases. The clonotype was recovered from a woman in her 30s in good health and CMV-seropositive. In DNA, the CDR3 is TGCAGCGTTGCCCTAGCGGGAGGAATGAGGGGTGAGCAGTTCTTC. Its protein is CSVALAGGMRGEQFF.